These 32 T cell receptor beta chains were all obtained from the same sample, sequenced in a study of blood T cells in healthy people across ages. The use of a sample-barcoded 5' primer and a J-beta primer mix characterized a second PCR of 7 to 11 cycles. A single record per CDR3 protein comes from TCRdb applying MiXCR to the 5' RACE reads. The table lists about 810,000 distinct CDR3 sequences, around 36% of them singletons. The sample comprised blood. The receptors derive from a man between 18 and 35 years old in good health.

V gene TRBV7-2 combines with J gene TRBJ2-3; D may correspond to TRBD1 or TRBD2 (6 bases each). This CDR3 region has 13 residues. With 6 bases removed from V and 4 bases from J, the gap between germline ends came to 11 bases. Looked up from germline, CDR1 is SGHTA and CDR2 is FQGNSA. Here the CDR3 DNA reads TGTGCCAGCAGTAAGGGGGGCGCAGATACGCAGTATTTT. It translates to CASSKGGADTQYF.

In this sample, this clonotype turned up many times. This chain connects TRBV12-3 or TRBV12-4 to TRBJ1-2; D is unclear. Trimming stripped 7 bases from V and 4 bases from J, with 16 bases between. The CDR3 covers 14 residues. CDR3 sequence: CASTQTYIGYGYTF. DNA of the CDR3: TGTGCCAGCACCCAAACCTATATCGGCTATGGCTACACCTTC.

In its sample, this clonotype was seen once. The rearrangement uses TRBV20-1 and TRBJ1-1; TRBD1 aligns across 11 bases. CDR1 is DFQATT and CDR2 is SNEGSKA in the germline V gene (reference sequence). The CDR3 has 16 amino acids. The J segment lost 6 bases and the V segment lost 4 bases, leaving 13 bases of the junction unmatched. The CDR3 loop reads CSAKNGQGAVVSEAFF. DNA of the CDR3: TGCAGTGCTAAAAATGGACAGGGGGCCGTCGTGTCTGAAGCTTTCTTT.

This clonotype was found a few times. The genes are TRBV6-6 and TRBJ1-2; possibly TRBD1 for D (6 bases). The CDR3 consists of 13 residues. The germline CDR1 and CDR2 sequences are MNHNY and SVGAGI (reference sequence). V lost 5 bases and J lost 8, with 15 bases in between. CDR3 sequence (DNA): TGTGCCAGCAGTCCGTTGGACAGTGACGGCTACACCTTC. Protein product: CASSPLDSDGYTF.

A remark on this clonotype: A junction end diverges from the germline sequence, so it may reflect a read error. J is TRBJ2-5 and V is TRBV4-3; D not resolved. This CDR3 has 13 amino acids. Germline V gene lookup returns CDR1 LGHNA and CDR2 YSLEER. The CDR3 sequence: CASSQLIQGTQYF. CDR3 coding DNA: TGCGCCAGCAGCCAATTAATCCAAGGGACCCAGTACTTC.

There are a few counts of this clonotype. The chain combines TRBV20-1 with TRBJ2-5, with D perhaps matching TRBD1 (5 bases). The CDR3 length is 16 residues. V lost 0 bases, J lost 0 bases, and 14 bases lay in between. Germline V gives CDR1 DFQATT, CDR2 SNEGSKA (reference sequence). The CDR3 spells CSARDGAESYQETQYF. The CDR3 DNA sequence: TGCAGTGCTAGAGATGGGGCGGAGTCGTACCAAGAGACCCAGTACTTC.

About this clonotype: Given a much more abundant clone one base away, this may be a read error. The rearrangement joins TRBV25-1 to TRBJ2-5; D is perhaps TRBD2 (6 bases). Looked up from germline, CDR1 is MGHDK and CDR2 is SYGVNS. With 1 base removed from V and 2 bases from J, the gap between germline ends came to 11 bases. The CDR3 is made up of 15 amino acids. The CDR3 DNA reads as TGTGCCAGCAGTGAATCGATCGGGAGTCAAGAGACCCAGTACTTC. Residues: CASSESIGSQETQYF.

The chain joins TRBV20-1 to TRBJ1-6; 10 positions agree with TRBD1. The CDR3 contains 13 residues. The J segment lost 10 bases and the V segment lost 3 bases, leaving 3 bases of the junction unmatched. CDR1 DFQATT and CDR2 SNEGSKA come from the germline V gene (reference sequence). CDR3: CSARGTGDSPLHF. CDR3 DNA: TGCAGTGCTAGGGGGACAGGGGACTCACCCCTCCACTTT.

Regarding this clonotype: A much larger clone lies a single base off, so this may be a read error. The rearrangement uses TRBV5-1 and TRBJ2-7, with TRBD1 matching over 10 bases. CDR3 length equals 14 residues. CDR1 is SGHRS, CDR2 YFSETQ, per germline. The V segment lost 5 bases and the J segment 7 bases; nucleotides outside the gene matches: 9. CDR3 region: CASRTGTGDNEQYF. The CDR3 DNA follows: TGCGCCAGCAGGACCGGGACAGGGGACAATGAGCAGTACTTC.

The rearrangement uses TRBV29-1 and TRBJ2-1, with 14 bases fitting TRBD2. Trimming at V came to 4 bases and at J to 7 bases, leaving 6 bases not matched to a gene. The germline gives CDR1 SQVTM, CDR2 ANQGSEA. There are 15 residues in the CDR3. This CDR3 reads CSVALRLAGGNEQFF. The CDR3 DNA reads TGCAGCGTTGCCCTACGACTAGCGGGGGGGAATGAGCAGTTCTTC.

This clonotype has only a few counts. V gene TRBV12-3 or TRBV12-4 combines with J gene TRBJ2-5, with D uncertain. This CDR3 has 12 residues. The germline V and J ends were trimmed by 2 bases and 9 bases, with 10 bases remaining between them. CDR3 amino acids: CASSLNDEAQYF. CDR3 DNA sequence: TGTGCCAGCAGTTTAAACGACGAGGCCCAGTACTTC.

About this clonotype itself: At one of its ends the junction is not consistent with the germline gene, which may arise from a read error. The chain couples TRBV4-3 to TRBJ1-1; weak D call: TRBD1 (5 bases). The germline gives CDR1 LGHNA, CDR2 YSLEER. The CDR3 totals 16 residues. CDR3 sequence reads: CAGSRGGAPMNTEAFF. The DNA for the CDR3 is TGCGCCGGCAGCCGTGGTGGGGCCCCGATGAACACTGAAGCTTTCTTT.

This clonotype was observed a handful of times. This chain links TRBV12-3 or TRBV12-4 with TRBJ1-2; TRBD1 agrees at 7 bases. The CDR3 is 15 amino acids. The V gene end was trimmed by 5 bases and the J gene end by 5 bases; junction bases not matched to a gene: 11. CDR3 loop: CASSLPGQTTYGYTF. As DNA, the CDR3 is TGTGCCAGCAGTCTCCCGGGACAGACCACATATGGCTACACCTTC.

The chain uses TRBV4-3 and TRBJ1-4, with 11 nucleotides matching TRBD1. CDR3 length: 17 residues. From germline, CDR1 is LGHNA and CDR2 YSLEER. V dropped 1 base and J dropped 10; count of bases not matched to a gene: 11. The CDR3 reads CASSQGTGGMGIGKLFF. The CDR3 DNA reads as TGCGCCAGCAGCCAAGGGACAGGGGGCATGGGAATTGGAAAACTGTTTTTT.

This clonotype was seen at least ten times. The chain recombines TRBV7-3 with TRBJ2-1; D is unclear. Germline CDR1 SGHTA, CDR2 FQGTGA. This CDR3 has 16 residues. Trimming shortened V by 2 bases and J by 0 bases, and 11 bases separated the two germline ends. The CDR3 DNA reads TGTGCCAGCAGCTTAGGTTGGGCCTCCTCCTACAATGAGCAGTTCTTC. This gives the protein CASSLGWASSYNEQFF.

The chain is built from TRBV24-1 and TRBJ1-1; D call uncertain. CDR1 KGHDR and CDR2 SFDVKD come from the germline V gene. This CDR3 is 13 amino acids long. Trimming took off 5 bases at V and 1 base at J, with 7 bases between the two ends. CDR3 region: CATSGRPNTEAFF. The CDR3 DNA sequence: TGTGCCACCAGTGGACGGCCGAACACTGAAGCTTTCTTT.

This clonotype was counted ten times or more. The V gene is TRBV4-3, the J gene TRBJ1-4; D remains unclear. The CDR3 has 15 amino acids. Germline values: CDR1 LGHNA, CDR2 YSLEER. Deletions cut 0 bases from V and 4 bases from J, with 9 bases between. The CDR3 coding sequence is TGCGCCAGCAGCCAAGATCTGTGGGGTAATGAAAAACTGTTTTTT. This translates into CASSQDLWGNEKLFF.

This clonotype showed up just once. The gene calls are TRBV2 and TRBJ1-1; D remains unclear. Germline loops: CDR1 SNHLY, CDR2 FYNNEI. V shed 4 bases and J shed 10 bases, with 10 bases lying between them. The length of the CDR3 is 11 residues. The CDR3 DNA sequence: TGTGCCAGCAGTGCGAGGGTTAGAGCTTTCTTT. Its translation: CASSARVRAFF.

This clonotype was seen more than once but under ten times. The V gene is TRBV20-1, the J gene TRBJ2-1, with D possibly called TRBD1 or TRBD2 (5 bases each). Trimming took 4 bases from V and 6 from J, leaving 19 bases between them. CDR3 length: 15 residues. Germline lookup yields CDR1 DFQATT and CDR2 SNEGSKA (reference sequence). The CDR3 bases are TGCAGTGCTACCCGTCTTCCGGGGCGGATCAATGAGCAGTTCTTC. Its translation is CSATRLPGRINEQFF.

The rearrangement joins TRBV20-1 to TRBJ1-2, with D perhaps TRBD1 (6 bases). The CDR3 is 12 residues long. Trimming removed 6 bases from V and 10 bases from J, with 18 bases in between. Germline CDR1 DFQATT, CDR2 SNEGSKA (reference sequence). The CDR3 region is CSARRGPEDYTF. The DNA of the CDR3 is TGCAGTGCCCGCAGGGGACCTGAGGACTACACCTTC.

The CDR3 loop is CASTKGVGADTQYF. CDR3 sequence (DNA): TGTGCCAGCACCAAGGGGGTAGGCGCAGATACGCAGTATTTT. V and J are TRBV12-3 or TRBV12-4 and TRBJ2-3, with D maybe TRBD1 (6 bases). The V end was cut by 7 bases, the J end by 4 bases, with 15 bases between. The CDR3 is made up of 14 amino acids.

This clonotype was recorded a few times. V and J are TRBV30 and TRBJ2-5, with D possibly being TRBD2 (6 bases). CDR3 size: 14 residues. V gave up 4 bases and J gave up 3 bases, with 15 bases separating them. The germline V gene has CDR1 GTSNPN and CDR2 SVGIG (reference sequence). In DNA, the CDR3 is TGTGCCTGGACTAGCGTACCCTTCAAAGAGACCCAGTACTTC. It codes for CAWTSVPFKETQYF.

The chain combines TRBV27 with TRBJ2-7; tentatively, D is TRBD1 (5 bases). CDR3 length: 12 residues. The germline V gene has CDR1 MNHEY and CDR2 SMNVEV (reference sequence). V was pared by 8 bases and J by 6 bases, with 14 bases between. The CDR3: CASGFPGREQYF. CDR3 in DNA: TGTGCCAGCGGATTCCCAGGGCGCGAGCAGTACTTC.

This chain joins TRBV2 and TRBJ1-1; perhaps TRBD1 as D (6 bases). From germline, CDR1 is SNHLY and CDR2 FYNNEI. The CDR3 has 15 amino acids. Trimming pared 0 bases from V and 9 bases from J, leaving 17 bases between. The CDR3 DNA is TGTGCCAGCAGTGAAGCTCGCAGGGGCGAGGGGAAAGCTTTCTTT. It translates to CASSEARRGEGKAFF.

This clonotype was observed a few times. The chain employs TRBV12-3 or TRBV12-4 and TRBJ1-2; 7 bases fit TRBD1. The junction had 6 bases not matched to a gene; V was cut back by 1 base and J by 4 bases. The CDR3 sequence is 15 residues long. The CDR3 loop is CASSLGDSEVYGYTF. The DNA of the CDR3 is TGTGCCAGCAGTTTAGGGGACAGCGAAGTCTATGGCTACACCTTC.

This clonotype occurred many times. CDR3: CASSTTGRDYEQYF. The CDR3 nucleotides are TGTGCCAGCAGTACGACAGGGCGGGACTACGAGCAGTACTTC. This chain connects TRBV12-3 or TRBV12-4 to TRBJ2-7; tentatively, D is TRBD1 (7 bases). The CDR3 is made up of 14 amino acids. The V end lost 5 bases, the J end lost 3 bases, and 14 bases lay between the germline ends.

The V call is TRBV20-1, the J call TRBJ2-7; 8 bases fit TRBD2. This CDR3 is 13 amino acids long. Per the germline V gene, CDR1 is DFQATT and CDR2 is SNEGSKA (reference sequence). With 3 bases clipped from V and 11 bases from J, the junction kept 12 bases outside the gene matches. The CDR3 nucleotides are TGCAGTGCTAGTCCAAGCGGGGGAGCCCTAAAGTACTTC. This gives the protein CSASPSGGALKYF.

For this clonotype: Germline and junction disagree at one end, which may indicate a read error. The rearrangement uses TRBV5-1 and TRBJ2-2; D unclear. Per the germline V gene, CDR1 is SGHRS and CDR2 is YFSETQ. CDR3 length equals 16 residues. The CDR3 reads CAGSLQTSIDTGELFF. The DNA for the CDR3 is TGCGCCGGCAGCCTCCAGACGAGCATAGACACCGGGGAGCTGTTTTTT.

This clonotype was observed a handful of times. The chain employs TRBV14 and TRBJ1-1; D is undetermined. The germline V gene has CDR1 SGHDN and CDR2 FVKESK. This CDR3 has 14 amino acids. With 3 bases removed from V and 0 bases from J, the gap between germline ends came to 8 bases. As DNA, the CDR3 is TGTGCCAGCAGCCAGACGGCGGTGAACACTGAAGCTTTCTTT. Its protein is CASSQTAVNTEAFF.

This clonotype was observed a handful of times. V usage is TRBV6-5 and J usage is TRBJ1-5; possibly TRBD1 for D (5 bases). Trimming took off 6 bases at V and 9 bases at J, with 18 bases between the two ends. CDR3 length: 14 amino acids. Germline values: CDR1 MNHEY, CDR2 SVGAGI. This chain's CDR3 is CASSPGAGKVPQHF. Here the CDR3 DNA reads TGTGCCAGCAGCCCCGGGGCGGGAAAGGTGCCCCAGCATTTT.

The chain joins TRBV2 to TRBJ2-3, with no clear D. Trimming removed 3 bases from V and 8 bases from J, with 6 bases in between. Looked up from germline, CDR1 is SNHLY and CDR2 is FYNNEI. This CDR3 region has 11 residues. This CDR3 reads CASSEGFTQYF. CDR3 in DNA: TGTGCCAGCAGTGAGGGATTTACGCAGTATTTT.

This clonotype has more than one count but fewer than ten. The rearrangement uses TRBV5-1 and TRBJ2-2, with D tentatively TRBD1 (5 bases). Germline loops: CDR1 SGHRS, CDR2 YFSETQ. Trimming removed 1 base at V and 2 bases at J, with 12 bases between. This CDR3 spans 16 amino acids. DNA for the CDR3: TGCGCCAGCAGCTTGTTTACAACAGGAAACACCGGGGAGCTGTTTTTT. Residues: CASSLFTTGNTGELFF.